This T cell receptor (beta chain) came from a study of blood T cell repertoires in COVID-19. Study overall: Whether acute or convalescent, the COVID-19 samples came from the United States, Italy and Spain. Nucleic acid was either cDNA or gDNA, and it came from T cells, B-cell-depleted T cells, or PBMCs.

The CDR3 runs to 14 residues. Looked up from germline, CDR1 is SGHDN and CDR2 is FVKESK. Trimming pared 4 bases from V and 5 bases from J, leaving 15 bases between. Original handling: Reference gene primer amplification in the assay estimated nucleated cell counts. The data were produced by immunoSEQ multiplex PCR, yet TCRdb's version contains in-frame clones alone and is incomplete. That table gives V, J and clone size, and the DNA gave D and trimming. The table records around 250,000 clones, approximately 82% of them present only once. This sequence joins TRBV14 and TRBJ2-7; no firm D call. Source material: peripheral blood. This sequence originates from a man of 80 years or more with acute or convalescent COVID-19. As DNA, the CDR3 is TGTGCCAGCAGCCGCAGAGCGACGGGTGACGAGCAGTACTTC. It yields the protein CASSRRATGDEQYF. The full variable domain, in which reference TRBV14 and TRBJ2-7 provide the parts outside the CDR3, is EAGVTQFPSHSVIEKGQTVTLRCDPISGHDNLYWYRRVMGKEIKFLLHFVKESKQDESGMPNNRFLAERTGGTYSTLKVQPAELEDSGVYFCASSRRATGDEQYFGPGTRLTVT.